This TCR beta chain was retrieved from a study of blood T cells in healthy people across ages. Overall study findings and caveats: Higher diversity, along with more naive CD4+ cells, distinguished long-lived donors from aged donors.

Donors gave approximately 9.9 milliliters of peripheral blood apiece. Turning to this clonotype: Antigen unknown.

For the second PCR, which ran for about 7 to 11 cycles, a sample-barcoded 5' primer and a J-beta primer mix were used. A template-switch adaptor containing 12 random nucleotides labeled each cDNA molecule. TCRdb re-derived calls from the 5' RACE reads in MiXCR, one entry per CDR3 protein. The data show about 1,400,000 distinct CDR3 sequences, with approximately 59% seen just once and about 6.7% held by the top ten. The J segment lost 5 bases and the V segment lost 4 bases, leaving 8 bases of the junction unmatched. The CDR3 has 15 amino acids. The chain recombines TRBV12-3 or TRBV12-4 with TRBJ2-3; 8 bases are shared with TRBD2. Material: blood. The source of this sequence is a man younger than 35 in good health. The CDR3 region is CASSSLAGNGDTQYF. CDR3 DNA: TGTGCCAGCAGTTCCTTAGCGGGAAATGGAGATACGCAGTATTTT.